A selection of T cell receptor beta chains follows, all from one sample in a study of tumor-infiltrating lymphocytes in glioblastoma multiforme. TCRdb re-analysed the multiplex PCR reads in MiXCR, keeping a single row per CDR3 protein. The table has just under 20,000 distinct CDR3 sequences, 65% to 80% seen once. The specimen sequenced was peripheral blood. These receptors were collected from a male donor with glioblastoma. CDR3s include the opening cysteine and the closing phenylalanine or tryptophan. The D gene is left open where the match is weak. Not all rows give a size; the values are once, few, many and, for expanded clones, a class.

j_call clone_size v_call d_call cdr3_aa cdr3_nt
TRBJ1-2 NA TRBV20-1 NA CSVPPVGPTYGYTF TGCAGTGTCCCGCCTGTCGGCCCCACCTATGGCTACACCTTC
TRBJ2-1 NA TRBV29-1 TRBD2 CSVAPVVAGRKQSF TGCAGCGTTGCCCCGGTGGTAGCGGGACGTAAGCAGTCCTTC
TRBJ2-2 NA TRBV19 NA CASSIASGLTVELFF TGTGCCAGTAGTATCGCATCAGGTCTCACCGTGGAGCTGTTTTTT
TRBJ2-1 NA TRBV20-1 TRBD2 CSARGYGTSDYNEQFF TGCAGTGCTAGAGGTTACGGGACTAGCGACTACAATGAGCAGTTCTTC
TRBJ2-7 NA TRBV20-1 NA CSASLGLAIDEQYF TGCAGTGCTAGCCTAGGACTCGCGATCGACGAGCAGTACTTC
TRBJ2-7 NA TRBV10-3 TRBD1 CAISEYLSAAGQGPYEQYF TGTGCCATCAGTGAGTACTTATCAGCGGCGGGACAGGGTCCCTACGAGCAGTACTTC
TRBJ2-5 NA TRBV11-3 NA CASSVNWGETQYF TGTGCCAGCAGCGTCAACTGGGGGGAGACCCAGTACTTC
TRBJ2-7 once TRBV6-5 NA CASGGTEAYEQYF TGTGCCAGCGGGGGGACAGAAGCCTACGAGCAGTACTTC
TRBJ2-1 NA TRBV11-2 TRBD2 CASSFPAGGNEWQFF TGTGCCAGCAGCTTTCCGGCGGGAGGAAATGAGTGGCAGTTCTTC
TRBJ1-2 NA TRBV28 TRBD1 CASSLGTVLYDYTF TGTGCCAGCAGTTTAGGGACAGTGCTATATGACTACACCTTC
TRBJ2-2 NA TRBV11-1 NA CASSLGLEDTGEPFF TGTGCCAGCAGCTTAGGGCTTGAGGACACCGGGGAGCCGTTTTTT
TRBJ2-7 many TRBV7-9 NA CASSAPRDTVPYYEQYF TGTGCCAGCAGCGCACCCAGGGACACCGTCCCCTACTACGAGCAGTACTTC
TRBJ2-7 many TRBV11-2 TRBD1 CASSVTGGPYEQYF TGTGCCAGCAGCGTGACAGGGGGACCCTACGAGCAGTACTTC
TRBJ2-2 NA TRBV11-2 NA CASSLEVGRAYEQYFGPGTGELFF NA
TRBJ2-1 once TRBV20-1 TRBD2 CSARPGRGYEQFF TGCAGTGCTAGACCCGGGAGGGGATATGAGCAGTTCTTC
TRBJ2-7 NA TRBV6-1 TRBD1 CASSRTGGSYEQYF TGTGCCAGCAGTAGGACAGGAGGATCCTACGAGCAGTACTTC
TRBJ2-7 many TRBV29-1 NA CSVEWGTAMGEQYF TGCAGCGTGGAGTGGGGGACGGCGATGGGGGAGCAGTACTTC
TRBJ2-5 NA TRBV6-1 NA CASTLTAKETQYF TGTGCCAGCACCCTGACAGCAAAAGAGACCCAGTACTTC
TRBJ1-1 NA TRBV12-3/TRBV12-4 NA CASREVSSRGAIF TGTGCCAGCAGGGAGGTGTCGTCACGTGGAGCTATCTTT
TRBJ2-5 NA TRBV11-1 NA CASSSKAPLDGGRETQYF TGTGCCAGCAGCTCGAAAGCCCCATTAGATGGAGGGCGAGAGACCCAGTACTTC
TRBJ2-1 NA TRBV29-1 NA CSVEAGSWEQFF TGCAGCGTTGAGGCAGGGTCTTGGGAGCAGTTCTTC
TRBJ2-7 many TRBV19 NA CASSAGQGWDEQYF TGTGCCAGTAGCGCGGGGCAGGGGTGGGACGAGCAGTACTTC
TRBJ2-3 few TRBV5-1 NA CASSNRDSTDTQYF TGCGCCAGCAGCAACAGGGATTCAACAGATACGCAGTATTTT
TRBJ2-1 NA TRBV11-2 TRBD1 CASIPTGGYEQFF TGTGCCAGCATCCCGACAGGGGGCTATGAGCAGTTCTTC
TRBJ2-7 many TRBV5-1 NA CASSLPGTASYEQYF TGCGCCAGCAGCCTCCCCGGGACCGCGTCCTACGAGCAGTACTTC
TRBJ2-7 NA TRBV19 TRBD2 CASTLRSGSGFYEQYF TGTGCCAGTACATTACGAAGCGGGAGCGGGTTTTACGAGCAGTACTTC
TRBJ2-2 many TRBV25-1 NA CASSAQEGRLGTGELFF TGTGCCAGCAGTGCCCAAGAAGGGCGCCTTGGCACCGGGGAGCTGTTTTTT
TRBJ2-3 many TRBV29-1 NA CSVSTDTQYF TGCAGCGTTAGCACAGATACGCAGTATTTT
TRBJ2-1 NA TRBV10-3 NA CAISESMLGRLTYNEQLF TGTGCCATCAGTGAGTCGATGTTAGGGAGGCTGACCTACAATGAGCAGCTCTTC
TRBJ2-5 NA TRBV11-2 NA CASGLPGQRLRESQYF TGTGCCAGCGGCTTACCCGGACAGCGGCTTAGGGAGAGCCAGTACTTC
TRBJ2-3 NA TRBV12-3/TRBV12-4 NA CASSSTPGADTQYF TGTGCCAGCAGTTCGACTCCAGGGGCAGATACGCAGTATTTT
TRBJ2-5 NA TRBV29-1 NA CSVQQGRETQYF TGCAGTGTTCAACAGGGCAGAGAGACCCAGTACTTC
TRBJ2-1 few TRBV7-3 NA CASSQTGMDEQFF TGTGCCAGCAGCCAAACAGGGATGGATGAGCAGTTCTTC
TRBJ1-1 NA TRBV6-5 TRBD1 CASSRSRQGTETFF TGTGCCAGCAGCCGCTCGCGACAGGGAACTGAAACTTTCTTT
TRBJ2-3 many TRBV4-2 NA CASSLAPGGGADTQYF TGTGCCAGCAGCCTCGCCCCCGGCGGAGGGGCAGATACGCAGTATTTT
TRBJ2-5 once TRBV29-1 NA CSVEAWTRETQYF TGCAGTGTTGAAGCGTGGACGCGAGAGACCCAGTACTTC
TRBJ2-2 NA TRBV29-1 NA CSVERRTDTGEPFF TGCAGCGTTGAAAGGAGGACGGACACCGGGGAGCCGTTTTTT